The rows below give T cell receptor beta chains drawn from one sample of a study of graft-versus-host responses after intestinal transplantation. The data were produced by immunoSEQ multiplex PCR, yet TCRdb's version contains in-frame clones alone and is incomplete. This table has 50,000 or so clones, approximately 92% appearing once. The specimen comprised PBMCs, sampled more than 750 days after a first intestinal transplant, on the day of a second. All receptors derive from a human patient who received an intestinal transplant, so some T cells may come from the graft donor. Both conserved end residues are part of each CDR3. A D gene is named only where the DNA matches it firmly. Part of the rows lack a size; the others show once, few, many or a class for expanded clones.

>TRBJ1-5|-|TRBV28|-
TGTGCCAGCGCCCTTCCGGCGGCAGCCTACGATCAGCCCCAGCATTTT
CASALPAAAYDQPQHF
>TRBJ2-5|-|TRBV19|-
TGTGCCAGTACGCTCGGAGAGACCCAGTACTTC
CASTLGETQYF
>TRBJ2-7|-|TRBV18|-
TGTGCCAGCTCACCTGGACAGTCCTACGAGCAGTACTTC
CASSPGQSYEQYF
>TRBJ1-1|-|TRBV4-2|-
TGTGCCAGCAGCCAAGATGGCAAGAACACTGAAGCTTTCTTT
CASSQDGKNTEAFF
>TRBJ1-5|-|TRBV5-6|-
TGTGCCAGCAGCTTATGGGGGGCAAACAATCAGCCCCAGCATTTT
CASSLWGANNQPQHF
>TRBJ2-5|TRBD2|TRBV29-1|-
TGCAGCACCCAGACTAGCGGGAGAGTAGAGACCCAGTACTTC
CSTQTSGRVETQYF
>TRBJ2-1|-|TRBV30|-
TGTGCCTGGAGTGGGTACAATGAGCAGTTCTTC
CAWSGYNEQFF
>TRBJ1-2|-|TRBV6-5|-
TGTGCCAGCAGTACACATGGAGGGCTAAACTATGGCTACACCTTC
CASSTHGGLNYGYTF
>TRBJ1-1|-|TRBV7-3|-
TGTGCCAGCAGCTTAACAGGGGGGACTGAAGCTTTCTTT
CASSLTGGTEAFF
>TRBJ1-5|-|TRBV28|-
TGTGCCAGCAGTAGGCAGACGAGCAATCAGCCCCAGCATTTT
CASSRQTSNQPQHF
>TRBJ1-4|TRBD1|TRBV11-2|once
TGTGCCAGCAGCTTAGGACAGGGGGCAACTAATGAAAAACTGTTTTTT
CASSLGQGATNEKLFF
>TRBJ1-1|-|TRBV6-6|-
TGTGCTGGGTTCAGGGGCACTGAAGCTTTCTTT
CAGFRGTEAFF
>TRBJ2-5|-|TRBV7-9|-
TGTGCCAGCAGCTTAGGTGGGAAAGAGACCCAGTACTTC
CASSLGGKETQYF
>TRBJ2-1|TRBD2|TRBV9|-
TGTGCCAGCAGCGTAGGGGGGACTAGCGGGAGTGTTGGCAATGAGCAGTTCTTC
CASSVGGTSGSVGNEQFF
>TRBJ2-7|-|TRBV4-1|-
TGCGCCAGCAGCCAGGCCCATGGACAGACCTCTACCTACGAGCAGTACTTC
CASSQAHGQTSTYEQYF
>TRBJ1-1|-|TRBV9|-
TGTGCCAGCAGCGCTCAAATGAACACTGAAGCTTTCTTT
CASSAQMNTEAFF
>TRBJ2-5|-|TRBV5-6|-
TGTGCCAGCAGCTTGTTTACGGTGAGGGGGGAGACCCAGTACTTC
CASSLFTVRGETQYF
>TRBJ2-7|-|TRBV7-9|-
TGTGCCAGCAGCTTAGCGAGTGTAAGGACCTACGAGCAGTACTTC
CASSLASVRTYEQYF
>TRBJ1-4|-|TRBV4-1|few
TGCGCCAGCAGCCAGGGGTGGGGAGGGAATAATGAAAAACTGTTTTTT
CASSQGWGGNNEKLFF
>TRBJ1-5|-|TRBV6-5|-
TGTGCCAGCAGGGAAAATTTAGACCGGCTACAGCCCCAGCATTTT
CASRENLDRLQPQHF
>TRBJ2-1|-|TRBV18|-
TGTGCCAGCTCACCCGTTCCCCGTTCGGTGTACAATGAGCAGTTCTTC
CASSPVPRSVYNEQFF
>TRBJ2-5|-|TRBV29-1|-
TGCAGCGTTGAAGATTCGCGCCTAACAGGGCTTTGGGAGACCCAGTACTTC
CSVEDSRLTGLWETQYF
>TRBJ2-2|-|TRBV9|-
TGTGCCAGCAGCGCACGCCTGGGTGGGCACGGGGAGCTGTTTTTT
CASSARLGGHGELFF
>TRBJ2-1|-|TRBV19|-
TGTGCCAGTAGTATGGGGAAGTACAATGAGCAGTTCTTC
CASSMGKYNEQFF
>TRBJ2-2|-|TRBV7-8|-
TGTGCCAGCAGCTTAGTGGGAGCGAACACCGGGGAGCTGTTTTTT
CASSLVGANTGELFF
>TRBJ2-7|-|TRBV5-1|-
TGCGCCAGCAGCTTGGAGGATTTGAGCGGGTACGAGCAGTACTTC
CASSLEDLSGYEQYF
>TRBJ2-7|-|TRBV9|-
TGTGCCAGCAGCGTAGGGGACTCCTCCTGGGAGCAGTACTTC
CASSVGDSSWEQYF
>TRBJ1-1|-|TRBV6-6|once
TGTGCCAGCACCCTAGAGGGGGGAGGGTACACTGAAGCTTTCTTT
CASTLEGGGYTEAFF
>TRBJ2-3|-|TRBV11-2|few
TGTGCCAGCACAGCTTCCCGGGGGAATACGCAGTATTTT
CASTASRGNTQYF
>TRBJ1-1|TRBD1|TRBV6-6|-
TGTGCCAGCAGTTACTCGATTTACAGGGGCACTGAAGCTTTCTTT
CASSYSIYRGTEAFF
>TRBJ2-4|-|TRBV6-6|-
TGTGCCAGCAGCTCAGTAGATGGGATTTGGAGAAACATTCAGTACTTC
CASSSVDGIWRNIQYF
>TRBJ2-3|TRBD2|TRBV6-1|few
TGTGCCAGCAGAGGACTAGCGGGGGGTCCAGATACGCAGTATTTT
CASRGLAGGPDTQYF
>TRBJ2-2|-|TRBV6-4|-
TGTGCCAGCAGTGCGGGAGAGGACACCGGGGAGCTGTTTTTT
CASSAGEDTGELFF
>TRBJ2-1|TRBD2|TRBV27|-
TGTGCCAGCAGTTTAAGTACTAGCGGTTACAATGAGCAGCTCTTC
CASSLSTSGYNEQLF
>TRBJ1-2|-|TRBV20-1|-
TGCAGTGCTGGGGAGGACTACGGCTACACCTTC
CSAGEDYGYTF
>TRBJ1-3|-|TRBV18|-
TGTGCCAGCTCACCCAACTCCGGGCCCGGAAACACCATATATTTT
CASSPNSGPGNTIYF
>TRBJ1-2|-|TRBV5-1|-
TGCGCCAGCAGCTTGTTCGGTGGTGGGGGACTGAACTATGGCTACACCTTC
CASSLFGGGGLNYGYTF
>TRBJ2-2|TRBD2|TRBV6-1|-
TGTGCCAGCAGTGAACTAGCGGGAGGGCCTGCCGGGGAGCTGTTTTTT
CASSELAGGPAGELFF
>TRBJ1-1|-|TRBV30|-
TGTGCCTGGAGAGTCTTCCTTGCTGAAGCTTTCTTT
CAWRVFLAEAFF
>TRBJ2-1|TRBD1|TRBV11-2|-
TGTGCCAGCTCCGGACAGGGGGCGCTCAATGAGCAGTTCTTC
CASSGQGALNEQFF
>TRBJ2-1|TRBD2|TRBV27|-
TGTGCCAGCAGTCCGACTAGCGGGAGATTGGATGAGCAGTTCTTC
CASSPTSGRLDEQFF
>TRBJ2-5|TRBD1|TRBV29-1|once
TGCAGCGTCGACAGGGGGCGACGAGAGACCCAGTACTTC
CSVDRGRRETQYF
>TRBJ1-2|-|TRBV18|-
TGTGCCAGCTCACCTGAAGGCGCAGGGAGCGGCTACACCTTC
CASSPEGAGSGYTF
>TRBJ2-7|-|TRBV27|-
TGTGCCAGCAGTCTCAGCGACTCCTACGAGCAGTACTTC
CASSLSDSYEQYF
>TRBJ1-5|TRBD1|TRBV6-1|-
TGTGCCAGCAGGCCAGGGGGGTTGGGGCAGCCCCAGCATTTT
CASRPGGLGQPQHF
>TRBJ2-1|TRBD1|TRBV2|-
TGTGCCAGCAGTTTCCGGGACAGGGTTGGGGCTGAGCAGTTCTTC
CASSFRDRVGAEQFF
>TRBJ2-1|TRBD1|TRBV9|-
TGTGCCAGCAGCGCCCCGGGACAGGGGGCTCTGAATGAGCAGTTCTTC
CASSAPGQGALNEQFF
>TRBJ2-2|TRBD1|TRBV4-1|-
TGCGCCAGCAGCCAAGCTTGGACAGGGCCTAGGTCCGGGGAGCTGTTTTTT
CASSQAWTGPRSGELFF
>TRBJ2-7|-|TRBV6-6|-
TGTGCCAGCAGGCGTGACACTACCTACGAGCAGTACTTC
CASRRDTTYEQYF
>TRBJ2-1|-|TRBV6-5|-
TGTGCCAGCAGTTACCAGACAGGAAACTCCTACAATGAGCAGTTCTTC
CASSYQTGNSYNEQFF